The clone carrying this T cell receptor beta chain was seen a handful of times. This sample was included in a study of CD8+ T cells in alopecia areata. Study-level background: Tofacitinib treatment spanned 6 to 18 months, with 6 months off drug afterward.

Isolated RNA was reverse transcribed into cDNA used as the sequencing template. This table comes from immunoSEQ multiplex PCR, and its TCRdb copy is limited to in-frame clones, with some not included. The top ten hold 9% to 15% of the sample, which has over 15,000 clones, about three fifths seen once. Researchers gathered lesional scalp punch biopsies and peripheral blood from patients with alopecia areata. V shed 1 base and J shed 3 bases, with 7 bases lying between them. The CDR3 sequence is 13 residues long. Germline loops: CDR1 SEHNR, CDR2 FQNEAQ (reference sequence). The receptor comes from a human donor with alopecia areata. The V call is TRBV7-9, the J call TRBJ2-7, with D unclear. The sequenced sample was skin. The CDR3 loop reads CASSLGDGYEQYF. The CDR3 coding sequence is TGTGCCAGCAGCTTAGGTGACGGCTACGAGCAGTACTTC.